One and the same sample provided the 20 T cell receptor beta chains below, sequenced in a study of T-cell reconstitution after alpha-beta-depleted transplantation in children. Using unique molecular identifiers, the investigators prepared the TCRbeta library. From the PCR reads, TCRdb called clonotypes with MiXCR, one entry per CDR3 protein. The sample lists around 480,000 distinct CDR3 sequences, around a third occurring once. The sample here was PBMCs from the stem cell graft donor, taken from the stem cell graft. These receptors were taken from a human donor who donated a stem cell graft to a child with aplastic anemia.

Turning to this clonotype: This may come from a read error, since a much larger clone is one base off. The chain joins TRBV5-1 to TRBJ1-1; no clear D gene. The CDR3 is made up of 13 amino acids. Germline CDR1 reads SGHRS; CDR2 reads YFSETQ. The CDR3: CASSLGADTESFF. CDR3 DNA sequence: TGCGCCAGCAGCTTGGGGGCAGACACTGAATCTTTCTTT.

The chain recombines TRBV6-1 with TRBJ2-3, with 11 bases identical to TRBD2. With V trimmed by 5 bases and J by 6 bases, 13 bases remained unmatched. The CDR3 covers 17 residues. Per germline, CDR1 MNHNS and CDR2 SASEGT. The CDR3 protein is CASSPLLTSGRTDTQYF. CDR3 coding DNA: TGTGCCAGCAGTCCACTTCTTACTAGCGGGAGAACCGATACGCAGTATTTT.

The V gene is TRBV4-3, the J gene TRBJ1-2, with TRBD1 as a possible D gene (5 bases). V was cut by 6 bases and J by 4 bases, with 15 bases left in between. From germline, CDR1 is LGHNA and CDR2 YSLEER. The CDR3 length is 14 residues. Here the CDR3 reads CASRGGDRSYGYTF. The DNA for the CDR3 is TGCGCCAGCAGGGGGGGAGACAGATCCTATGGCTACACCTTC.

V gene TRBV28 combines with J gene TRBJ2-1, with 9 bases identical to TRBD1. V dropped 3 bases and J dropped 6; count of bases not matched to a gene: 9. CDR1 and CDR2 from the germline V gene are MDHEN and SYDVKM. This CDR3 has 16 amino acids. The CDR3 coding sequence is TGTGCCAGCAGTTTGATCGGGACAGGGCGGCCCAATGAGCAGTTCTTC. Amino acids: CASSLIGTGRPNEQFF.

The genes are TRBV20-1 and TRBJ2-3, with 7 bases lining up with TRBD1. This CDR3 spans 13 amino acids. The V gene's germline CDR1 is DFQATT and CDR2 SNEGSKA (reference sequence). V shed 6 bases and J 2 bases; nucleotides not matched to a gene: 5. Here the CDR3 reads CSAGDSDTDTQYF. DNA for the CDR3: TGCAGTGCCGGGGACAGTGACACAGATACGCAGTATTTT.

This clonotype was seen a handful of times. This rearrangement joins TRBV12-3 or TRBV12-4 to TRBJ2-7; D not certain. V lost 2 bases and J lost 3, with 11 bases in between. The CDR3 covers 14 residues. CDR3 DNA: TGTGCCAGCAGTTTATTCGGCCCCGGCTACGAGCAGTACTTC. Amino acid sequence: CASSLFGPGYEQYF.

The chain is built from TRBV29-1 and TRBJ1-1; D remains ambiguous. V lost 4 bases and J 6 bases, leaving 9 bases between the germline ends. CDR3 length: 11 amino acids. Looked up from germline, CDR1 is SQVTM and CDR2 is ANQGSEA. CDR3 in amino acids: CSVGAGPEAFF. CDR3 nucleotides: TGCAGCGTTGGGGCAGGCCCTGAAGCTTTCTTT.

The chain is built from TRBV12-3 or TRBV12-4 and TRBJ2-2; D is ambiguous. There are 12 residues in the CDR3. Trimming removed 2 bases at V and 5 bases at J, with 3 bases between. The CDR3 DNA reads TGTGCCAGCAGTTTATTTACCGGGGAGCTGTTTTTT. The encoded protein is CASSLFTGELFF.

The chain has TRBV4-3 and TRBJ2-3; a weak D match, TRBD2 (6 bases). V was trimmed by 3 bases and J by 2 bases, leaving 15 bases between them. This CDR3 region has 16 residues. CDR1 is LGHNA, CDR2 YSLEER, per germline. The chain's CDR3 is CASSHQAGTFTDTQYF. Written as DNA, the CDR3 is TGCGCCAGCAGCCACCAGGCCGGGACTTTCACAGATACGCAGTATTTT.

This chain uses TRBV20-1 with TRBJ1-5; possibly TRBD1 for D (5 bases). Germline V gene data show CDR1 as DFQATT and CDR2 as SNEGSKA (reference sequence). V lost 5 bases and J lost 0, with 14 bases in between. CDR3 length: 15 amino acids. DNA of the CDR3: TGCAGTGCTGGGTTCGGGGCCTATAGCAATCAGCCCCAGCATTTT. As protein: CSAGFGAYSNQPQHF.

The chain carries TRBV20-1 and TRBJ1-1; D ambiguous. The CDR3 contains 14 residues. Trimming took off 6 bases at V and 0 bases at J, with 14 bases between the two ends. The germline V gene encodes CDR1 DFQATT and CDR2 SNEGSKA (reference sequence). CDR3 amino acids: CSARLGRVNTEAFF. In DNA, the CDR3 is TGCAGTGCCAGGCTAGGGAGGGTGAACACTGAAGCTTTCTTT.

This clonotype was counted a few times. The genes are TRBV29-1 and TRBJ1-1, with 7 bases fitting TRBD1. The V segment lost 6 bases and the J segment 4 bases; nucleotides outside the gene matches: 8. The CDR3 is 13 residues long. Germline V gene sequence: CDR1 SQVTM, CDR2 ANQGSEA. The CDR3 DNA reads TGCAGCGTCAGGGGTCCAGGGGGCACTGAAGCTTTCTTT. Its protein is CSVRGPGGTEAFF. Full variable domain (remainder filled in from reference TRBV29-1 and TRBJ1-1): SAVISQKPSRDICQRGTSLTIQCQVDSQVTMMFWYRQQPGQSLTLIATANQGSEATYESGFVIDKFPISRPNLTFSTLTVSNMSPEDSSIYLCSVRGPGGTEAFFGQGTRLTVV.

The V gene is TRBV20-1, the J gene TRBJ2-3; 8 bases fit TRBD2. CDR3 size: 15 residues. V shed 0 bases, J shed 3 bases, and the junction held 5 bases outside the gene matches. Germline CDR1 DFQATT, CDR2 SNEGSKA (reference sequence). The CDR3 coding sequence is TGCAGTGCTAGAGACCCAGGCGGGAGGACAGATACGCAGTATTTT. Translated, it gives CSARDPGGRTDTQYF.

This clonotype was picked up a small number of times. The V gene is TRBV6-1, the J gene TRBJ2-2; 7 bases match TRBD1. The V segment lost 2 bases and the J segment 1 base; nucleotides outside the gene matches: 4. Germline V gives CDR1 MNHNS, CDR2 SASEGT. The CDR3 extends over 16 amino acids. The chain's CDR3 is CASSETAGGNTGELFF. The CDR3 nucleotides read TGTGCCAGCAGTGAAACAGCAGGGGGGAACACCGGGGAGCTGTTTTTT.

This clonotype has only a few counts. The chain recombines TRBV7-2 with TRBJ2-3; D possibly corresponds to TRBD2 (5 bases). V dropped 1 base and J dropped 1 base, with 9 bases sitting between them. The CDR3 extends over 15 amino acids. Germline-derived CDR1 and CDR2 are SGHTA and FQGNSA. CDR3 DNA: TGTGCCAGCAGCTTAGGGGAGCGGCGCACAGATACGCAGTATTTT. Translated: CASSLGERRTDTQYF.

This clonotype was seen a handful of times. The chain carries TRBV20-1 and TRBJ2-2, with 8 bases fitting TRBD2. V gave up 4 bases and J gave up 5 bases; unmatched junction bases: 6. Germline CDR1 and CDR2: DFQATT and SNEGSKA (reference sequence). This CDR3 region has 14 residues. The CDR3, as DNA: TGCAGTGCTATGGCGGGAGGTGGTACCGGGGAGCTGTTTTTT. As protein: CSAMAGGGTGELFF.

This clonotype was detected only once. The CDR3 coding sequence is TGTGCCAGCAGTTTGCCTAGCGGGAGGTTCCCGAACACCGGGGAGCTGTTTTTT. Protein sequence: CASSLPSGRFPNTGELFF. The chain couples TRBV28 to TRBJ2-2; 11 nucleotides match TRBD2. With 3 bases clipped from V and 0 bases from J, the junction kept 6 bases outside the gene matches. The CDR3 sequence is 18 residues long. Per germline, CDR1 MDHEN and CDR2 SYDVKM.

J is TRBJ2-7 and V is TRBV5-4; D perhaps matches TRBD2 (5 bases). V gave up 1 base and J gave up 0 bases, with 11 bases separating them. The germline gives CDR1 SGHNT, CDR2 YYREEE (reference sequence). This CDR3 is built from 15 residues. DNA for the CDR3: TGTGCCAGCAGCTTGAAACGGGAAAGCTCCTACGAGCAGTACGTC. This codes for CASSLKRESSYEQYV.

This clonotype was recorded a few times. The chain has TRBV11-2 and TRBJ2-2; the match to TRBD2 covers 11 bases. Germline CDR1 SGHAT, CDR2 FQNNGV. The V gene end was trimmed by 5 bases and the J gene end by 6 bases; junction bases not matched to a gene: 11. CDR3 length equals 17 residues. CDR3 DNA sequence: TGTGCCAGCAGCCCCGGGCTAGCGGGAGGACGGGCCGGGGAGCTGTTTTTT. Protein sequence: CASSPGLAGGRAGELFF.

A word on this clonotype: At one boundary the junction diverges from the germline segment, which might be a read error. The chain is built from TRBV5-1 and TRBJ1-1; D is uncertain. Germline assignment: CDR1 SGHRS and CDR2 YFSETQ. This CDR3 has 15 residues. DNA for the CDR3: TGCGCCAGCAGCTTCGAAGGCTCCTTGAATACTGAAGCTTTCTTT. Translation gives CASSFEGSLNTEAFF.